This paragraph reports one TCR beta chain. The data belong to a study of ipilimumab plus nivolumab after autologous stem cell transplantation. Across the whole study: A median of roughly eight nivolumab and about 5 ipilimumab doses were given.

Ipilimumab, 1 mg/kg, started 14 to 28 days after autologous transplant. The germline CDR1 and CDR2 sequences are MNHNS and SASEGT. The CDR3 runs 15 residues. The V and J ends lost 5 bases and 2 bases, in that order; junction bases with no gene match: 6. Repertoires were generated with immunoSEQ multiplex PCR, while TCRdb's copy carries only in-frame clones and drops some. Here the sample spans about 16,000 clones, about 72% being singletons. The TCR sequence derives from a male donor with diffuse large B-cell lymphoma. The input for sequencing was PBMCs, taken in a trial of ipilimumab plus nivolumab as post-transplant consolidation. The J gene is TRBJ2-3, the V gene TRBV6-1; 8 nucleotides line up with TRBD2. In nucleotides, the CDR3 is TGTGCCAGCAGTTTGGAGCGGGGGACCACAGATACGCAGTATTTT. It codes for CASSLERGTTDTQYF.